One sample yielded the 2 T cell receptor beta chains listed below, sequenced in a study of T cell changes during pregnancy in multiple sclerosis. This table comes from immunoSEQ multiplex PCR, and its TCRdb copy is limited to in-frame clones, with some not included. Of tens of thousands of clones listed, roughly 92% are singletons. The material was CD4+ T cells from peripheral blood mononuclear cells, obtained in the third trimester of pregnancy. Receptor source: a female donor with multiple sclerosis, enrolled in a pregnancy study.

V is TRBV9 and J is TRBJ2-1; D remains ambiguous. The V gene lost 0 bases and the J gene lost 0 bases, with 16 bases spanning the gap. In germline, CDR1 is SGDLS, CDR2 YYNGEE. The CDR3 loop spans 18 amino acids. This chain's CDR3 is CASSVGTQPLSSYNEQFF. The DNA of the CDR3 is TGTGCCAGCAGCGTAGGTACTCAACCCCTGAGCTCCTACAATGAGCAGTTCTTC.

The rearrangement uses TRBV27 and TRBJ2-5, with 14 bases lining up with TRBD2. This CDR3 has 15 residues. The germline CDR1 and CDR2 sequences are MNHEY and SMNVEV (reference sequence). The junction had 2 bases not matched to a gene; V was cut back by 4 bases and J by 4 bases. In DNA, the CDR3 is TGTGCCAGCAGTTGGGGACTAGCGGGAGTAGAGACCCAGTACTTC. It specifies CASSWGLAGVETQYF.